The clone carrying this T cell receptor beta chain was observed a handful of times. The CDR3 runs 14 residues. Germline V gene sequence: CDR1 SGHTA, CDR2 FQGNSA. This entry belongs to a study of blood T cells in healthy people across ages. Turning to the study itself: Template switching recovered approximately one barcoded beta molecule for every two T cells.

A second PCR of roughly 7 to 11 cycles used a sample-barcoded 5' primer and a J-beta primer mix. A single record per CDR3 protein comes from TCRdb applying MiXCR to the 5' RACE reads. The profile shows 630,000 or so distinct CDR3 sequences, 32% of them singletons. Sequencing used blood. The source is a woman of 80 years or more in good health. This chain joins TRBV7-2 and TRBJ2-1; D is ambiguous. The DNA end is more similar to TRBJ2-7, so the J call may be wrong. DNA for the CDR3: TGTGCCAGCAGCTTAGCGCCCTCTTACAATGAGCAGTACTTC. Translation: CASSLAPSYNEQYF.